These 21 T cell receptor beta chains originate from one sample sequenced in a study of T cells in Graves' hyperthyroidism and ophthalmopathy. Amplified regions were TCR beta CDR3 sequences from RNA transcripts. First-round RT-PCR with HTBI primers amplified the TCR CDR3 region. Each CDR3 protein gets one entry after TCRdb re-called the multiplex PCR reads with MiXCR. The sample has some 570,000 distinct CDR3 sequences, 11% to 15% seen once. Sequencing was performed on blood. These receptors were collected from a young woman with Graves' ophthalmopathy.

This clonotype came up a few times. V is TRBV20-1 and J is TRBJ2-1; TRBD2 aligns across 12 bases. Germline CDR1 DFQATT, CDR2 SNEGSKA (reference sequence). Trimming took 4 bases from V and 0 from J; bases not matched to a gene: 10. The length of the CDR3 is 18 residues. In nucleotides, the CDR3 is TGCAGTGCTACCCGGACTAGCGGGACCACAAGCTCCTACAATGAGCAGTTCTTC. This encodes CSATRTSGTTSSYNEQFF.

V usage is TRBV14 and J usage is TRBJ2-7; 11 nucleotides line up with TRBD2. Germline loops: CDR1 SGHDN, CDR2 FVKESK. J was trimmed by 3 bases and V by 5 bases; bases with no gene match: 6. The CDR3 is made up of 15 amino acids. CDR3 nucleotide sequence: TGTGCCAGCAGCTCGGGACTAGCGGTGATCTACGAGCAGTACTTC. It specifies CASSSGLAVIYEQYF.

This clonotype was seen a few times. This chain links TRBV24-1 with TRBJ2-1; a possible D gene is TRBD1 (5 bases). The CDR3 length is 16 residues. The germline CDR1 and CDR2 sequences are KGHDR and SFDVKD. The V end was cut by 1 base, the J end by 6 bases, with 15 bases between. The CDR3 bases are TGTGCCACCAGTGATTTTAGTAGGGGTCCCTCCAATGAGCAGTTCTTC. This sequence encodes CATSDFSRGPSNEQFF.

The genes are TRBV4-3 and TRBJ1-2, with TRBD1 as a possible D gene (6 bases). Trimming took 1 base from V and 3 from J, leaving 21 bases between them. Germline CDR1 and CDR2: LGHNA and YSLEER. The CDR3 contains 18 residues. The CDR3 nucleotides are TGCGCCAGCAGCCAAGGGGGGCGCGGATTAAGGATTGACTATGGCTACACCTTC. As protein: CASSQGGRGLRIDYGYTF.

This rearrangement joins TRBV7-9 to TRBJ2-1; 10 bases are shared with TRBD2. The V segment lost 1 base and the J segment 2 bases; nucleotides outside the gene matches: 5. Germline values: CDR1 SEHNR, CDR2 FQNEAQ (reference sequence). This CDR3 has 17 amino acids. CDR3 nucleotide sequence: TGTGCCAGCAGCTTAGTTAGCGGGGGGCCTACCTACAATGAGCAGTTCTTC. Translated, it gives CASSLVSGGPTYNEQFF.

The table lists this clonotype with many counts. The chain uses TRBV28 and TRBJ1-1; D is ambiguous. The germline V gene encodes CDR1 MDHEN and CDR2 SYDVKM. Trimming cost V 11 bases and J 4 bases, with 11 bases left between them. This CDR3 comprises 11 residues. The CDR3 loop reads CAATNPTEAFF. The CDR3, as DNA: TGTGCCGCCACCAACCCCACTGAAGCTTTCTTT. The full variable domain, with the rest looked up from reference TRBV28 and TRBJ1-1, is DVKVTQSSRYLVKRTGEKVFLECVQDMDHENMFWYRQDPGLGLRLIYFSYDVKMKEKGDIPEGYSVSREKKERFSLILESASTNQTSMYLCAATNPTEAFFGQGTRLTVV.

At least ten counts were recorded for this clonotype. The chain combines TRBV20-1 with TRBJ2-5; D possibly corresponds to TRBD2 (5 bases). Germline-derived CDR1 and CDR2 are DFQATT and SNEGSKA (reference sequence). The ends were cut back, 5 bases at V and 5 bases at J, with 18 bases in the middle. The CDR3 length is 14 residues. The CDR3 spells CSAEPHGVVETQYF. The CDR3 DNA reads as TGCAGTGCTGAACCTCACGGGGTCGTTGAGACCCAGTACTTC.

In its sample, this clonotype was seen many times. The CDR3 DNA is TGTGCCATCAGGGAATGGGGGAGACAGGGGGGCGAGCAGTACTTC. Amino acids: CAIREWGRQGGEQYF. The chain links TRBV10-3 to TRBJ2-7, with TRBD1 identical over 9 bases. The CDR3 covers 15 residues. The V gene's germline CDR1 is ENHRY and CDR2 SYGVKD. J was trimmed by 6 bases and V by 6 bases; bases with no gene match: 12.

This clonotype was counted many times. The chain has TRBV2 and TRBJ2-6; D remains unclear. Germline V CDR1 and CDR2: SNHLY, FYNNEI. The ends were cut back, 8 bases at V and 0 bases at J, with 14 bases in the middle. This CDR3 is built from 16 residues. The CDR3 reads CASGDMARSGANVLTF. CDR3 nucleotides: TGTGCCAGCGGCGACATGGCTCGCTCTGGGGCCAACGTCCTGACTTTC.

A few counts support this clonotype. The chain uses TRBV19 and TRBJ2-2; D is ambiguous. The V end was cut by 3 bases, the J end by 1 base, with 6 bases between. The CDR3 runs 14 residues. Germline assignment: CDR1 LNHDA and CDR2 SQIVND (reference sequence). CDR3 nucleotides: TGTGCCAGTAGTATCAGCCAGAACACCGGGGAGCTGTTTTTT. Translation: CASSISQNTGELFF. The full variable domain, rest sourced from reference TRBV19 and TRBJ2-2, is DGGITQSPKYLFRKEGQNVTLSCEQNLNHDAMYWYRQDPGQGLRLIYYSQIVNDFQKGDIAEGYSVSREKKESFPLTVTSAQKNPTAFYLCASSISQNTGELFFGEGSRLTVL.

In its sample, this clonotype was seen a few times. The junction shows a germline mismatch at one end, possibly a read error. The chain joins TRBV7-9 to TRBJ2-5; 9 positions match TRBD1. CDR1 and CDR2 (germline): SEHNR, FQNEAQ (reference sequence). The CDR3 covers 16 residues. CDR3 in amino acids: CASSLAVGDRAETQHF. The CDR3 nucleotides read TGTGCCAGCAGCTTAGCGGTGGGGGACAGGGCTGAGACCCAGCACTTC. The full variable domain, rest sourced from reference TRBV7-9 and TRBJ2-5, is DTGVSQNPRHKITKRGQNVTFRCDPISEHNRLYWYRQTLGQGPEFLTYFQNEAQLEKSRLLSDRFSAERPKGSFSTLEIQRTEQGDSAMYLCASSLAVGDRAETQHFGPGTRLLVL.

This clonotype was counted at least ten times. The genes are TRBV7-6 and TRBJ2-7; 11 positions agree with TRBD1. Germline CDR1 is SGHVS and CDR2 is FNYEAQ. J gave up 5 bases and V 3 bases, and 9 bases lay outside the gene matches. The CDR3 is 16 residues long. The CDR3 bases are TGTGCCAGCAGCTTGGGTAGGACAGGGGGCGACCACGAGCAGTACTTC. It codes for CASSLGRTGGDHEQYF.

This clonotype was picked up many times. The rearrangement links TRBV6-1 to TRBJ1-1; possibly TRBD1 for D (6 bases). Germline CDR1 MNHNS, CDR2 SASEGT. Between the trimmed V and J ends, which lost 3 bases and 3 bases, there was a span of 14 bases. The length of the CDR3 is 15 residues. The CDR3 DNA reads as TGTGCCAGCAGTGACAACAGGGATAGGGACACTGAAGCTTTCTTT. Amino acids: CASSDNRDRDTEAFF.

The CDR3 is CALGGTDTQYF. The CDR3 nucleotides are TGTGCTCTGGGGGGTACAGATACGCAGTATTTT. This chain connects TRBV28 to TRBJ2-3, with a weak D call TRBD2 (6 bases). The CDR3 loop spans 11 amino acids. From germline, CDR1 is MDHEN and CDR2 SYDVKM. The complete variable domain, with remaining parts taken from reference TRBV28 and TRBJ2-3, reads DVKVTQSSRYLVKRTGEKVFLECVQDMDHENMFWYRQDPGLGLRLIYFSYDVKMKEKGDIPEGYSVSREKKERFSLILESASTNQTSMYLCALGGTDTQYFGPGTRLTVL.

Note on this clonotype: The germline gene is not matched at one end of the junction; a read error may be the cause. The chain links TRBV7-2 to TRBJ2-1; TRBD2 agrees at 8 bases. The germline gives CDR1 SGHTA, CDR2 FQGNSA. The CDR3 is made up of 16 amino acids. This CDR3 reads CAGSLAMGLDYNEQFF. CDR3 sequence (DNA): TGTGCCGGCAGCTTAGCGATGGGACTAGACTACAATGAGCAGTTCTTC.

This clonotype has just a few counts. At one end the junction does not follow the germline gene, possibly because of a read error. The rearrangement uses TRBV7-9 and TRBJ1-4; D is unresolved. The length of the CDR3 is 15 residues. CDR1 and CDR2 from the germline V gene are SEHNR and FQNEAQ (reference sequence). CDR3 protein: CASSLGLATNERLFF. The CDR3 DNA follows: TGTGCCAGCAGCTTAGGTCTGGCAACTAATGAAAGACTGTTTTTT.

A remark on this clonotype: This clone may be a read error of a much larger clone one base away. The rearrangement links TRBV7-2 to TRBJ2-7; 7 nucleotides align to TRBD1. The germline CDR1 and CDR2 sequences are SGHTA and FQGNSA. This CDR3 is built from 15 residues. CDR3 sequence reads: CASSQLDRAGDEQHF. As DNA, the CDR3 is TGTGCCAGCAGCCAGCTCGACAGGGCCGGGGACGAGCAGCACTTC.

There are many counts of this clonotype. V and J are TRBV5-1 and TRBJ1-1; D not certain. Germline loops: CDR1 SGHRS, CDR2 YFSETQ. Trimming left V 1 base short and J 0 bases short, with 13 bases between. The CDR3 runs 16 residues. The CDR3 region has the DNA TGCGCCAGCAGCTTGACTGGGGTGGGCATGAACACTGAAGCTTTCTTT. Amino acid sequence: CASSLTGVGMNTEAFF.

This clonotype was recorded at least ten times. V and J are TRBV11-2 and TRBJ2-1; 7 bases agree with TRBD2. In germline, CDR1 is SGHAT, CDR2 FQNNGV. The J segment lost 4 bases and the V segment lost 5 bases, leaving 11 bases of the junction unmatched. This CDR3 has 16 amino acids. CDR3 region: CASSPTVSGPYNEQFF. The CDR3 nucleotides are TGTGCCAGCAGCCCGACGGTTAGCGGGCCGTACAATGAGCAGTTCTTC.

The CDR3 nucleotides are TGTGCCAGCAGCCCCGGACTAGCGGGAGGTGGGGATTACAATGAGCAGTTCTTC. Its protein is CASSPGLAGGGDYNEQFF. The chain has TRBV11-1 and TRBJ2-1; 14 bases fit TRBD2. The germline CDR1 and CDR2 sequences are SGHAT and FQDESV (reference sequence). The trim removed 5 bases at V and 4 bases at J, leaving 10 bases unmatched. CDR3 length: 18 amino acids.

This clonotype has at least ten counts. The V call is TRBV28, the J call TRBJ2-7; D is unresolved. Per the germline V gene, CDR1 is MDHEN and CDR2 is SYDVKM. V shed 2 bases and J shed 2 bases, with 7 bases lying between them. The length of the CDR3 is 13 residues. CDR3 DNA: TGTGCCAGCAGTTTAGGGTCAGCCTACGAGCAGTACTTC. This codes for CASSLGSAYEQYF. The full variable domain, completed using reference TRBV28 and TRBJ2-7, is DVKVTQSSRYLVKRTGEKVFLECVQDMDHENMFWYRQDPGLGLRLIYFSYDVKMKEKGDIPEGYSVSREKKERFSLILESASTNQTSMYLCASSLGSAYEQYFGPGTRLTVT.